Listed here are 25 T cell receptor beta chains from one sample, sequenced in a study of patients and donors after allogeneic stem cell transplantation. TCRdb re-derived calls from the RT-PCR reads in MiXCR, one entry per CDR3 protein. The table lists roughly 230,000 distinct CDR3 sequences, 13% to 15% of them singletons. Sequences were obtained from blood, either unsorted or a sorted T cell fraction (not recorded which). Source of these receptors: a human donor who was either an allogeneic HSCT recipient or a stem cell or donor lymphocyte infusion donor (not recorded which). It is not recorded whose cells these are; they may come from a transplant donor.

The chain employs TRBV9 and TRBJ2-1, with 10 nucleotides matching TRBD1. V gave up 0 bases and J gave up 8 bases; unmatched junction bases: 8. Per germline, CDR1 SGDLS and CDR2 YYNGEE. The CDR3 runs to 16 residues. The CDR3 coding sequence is TGTGCCAGCAGCGTAGCGCCGGGACAGGGGCGTGATGAGCAGTTCTTC. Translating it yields CASSVAPGQGRDEQFF. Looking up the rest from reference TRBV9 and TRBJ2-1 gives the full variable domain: DSGVTQTPKHLITATGQRVTLRCSPRSGDLSVYWYQQSLDQGLQFLIQYYNGEERAKGNILERFSAQQFPDLHSELNLSSLELGDSALYFCASSVAPGQGRDEQFFGPGTRLTVL.

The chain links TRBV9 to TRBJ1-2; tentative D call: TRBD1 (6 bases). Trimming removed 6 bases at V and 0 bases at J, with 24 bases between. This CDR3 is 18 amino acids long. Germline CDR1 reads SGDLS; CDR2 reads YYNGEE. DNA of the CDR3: TGTGCCAGCACCAATTTTAGGGGGAACGGGGGAGCTAACTATGGCTACACCTTC. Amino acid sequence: CASTNFRGNGGANYGYTF. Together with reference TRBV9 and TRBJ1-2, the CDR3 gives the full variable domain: DSGVTQTPKHLITATGQRVTLRCSPRSGDLSVYWYQQSLDQGLQFLIQYYNGEERAKGNILERFSAQQFPDLHSELNLSSLELGDSALYFCASTNFRGNGGANYGYTFGSGTRLTVV.

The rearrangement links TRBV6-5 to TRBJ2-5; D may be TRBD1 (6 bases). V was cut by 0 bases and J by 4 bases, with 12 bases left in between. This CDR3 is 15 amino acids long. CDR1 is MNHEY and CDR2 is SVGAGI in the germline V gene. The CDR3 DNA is TGTGCCAGCAGTTACTCGCGGTTACAGGGAGAGACCCAGTACTTC. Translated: CASSYSRLQGETQYF.

CDR3 DNA sequence: TGCAGCGCCGCCCCGGGCGTGATGACCGGGGAGCTGTTTTTT. Residues: CSAAPGVMTGELFF. V is TRBV29-1 and J is TRBJ2-2; D gene ambiguous. Germline V gene data show CDR1 as SQVTM and CDR2 as ANQGSEA. The CDR3 loop spans 14 amino acids. Trimming shortened V by 7 bases and J by 5 bases, and 17 bases separated the two germline ends.

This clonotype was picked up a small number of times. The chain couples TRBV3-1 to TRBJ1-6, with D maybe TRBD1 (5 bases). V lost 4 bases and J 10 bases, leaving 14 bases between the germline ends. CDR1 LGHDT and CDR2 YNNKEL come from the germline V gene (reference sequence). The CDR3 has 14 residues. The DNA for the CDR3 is TGTGCCAGCAGCCCCAGCAGGGAGGTCTCACCCCTCCACTTT. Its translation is CASSPSREVSPLHF.

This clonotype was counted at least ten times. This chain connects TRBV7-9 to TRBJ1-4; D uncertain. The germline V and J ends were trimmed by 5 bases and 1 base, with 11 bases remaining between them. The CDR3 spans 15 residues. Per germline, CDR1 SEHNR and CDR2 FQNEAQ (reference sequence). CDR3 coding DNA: TGTGCCAGCAGCGACTTAGTTCAAACTAATGAAAAACTGTTTTTT. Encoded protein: CASSDLVQTNEKLFF. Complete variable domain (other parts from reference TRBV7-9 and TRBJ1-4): DTGVSQNPRHKITKRGQNVTFRCDPISEHNRLYWYRQTLGQGPEFLTYFQNEAQLEKSRLLSDRFSAERPKGSFSTLEIQRTEQGDSAMYLCASSDLVQTNEKLFFGSGTQLSVL.

CDR3 sequence reads: CATSLGQGVDTQYF. The CDR3 nucleotides read TGTGCCACCAGCCTGGGACAGGGGGTGGATACGCAGTATTTT. The gene calls are TRBV24-1 and TRBJ2-3, with TRBD1 identical over 11 bases. Germline V gene lookup returns CDR1 KGHDR and CDR2 SFDVKD. V was clipped by 7 bases and J by 6 bases; unmatched bases: 5. The CDR3 consists of 14 residues.

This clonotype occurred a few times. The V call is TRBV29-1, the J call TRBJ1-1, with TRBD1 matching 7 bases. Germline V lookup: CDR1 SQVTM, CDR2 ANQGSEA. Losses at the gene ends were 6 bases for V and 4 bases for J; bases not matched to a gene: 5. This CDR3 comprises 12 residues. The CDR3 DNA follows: TGCAGCGTGGGGGACAGCTTCACTGAAGCTTTCTTT. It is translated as CSVGDSFTEAFF.

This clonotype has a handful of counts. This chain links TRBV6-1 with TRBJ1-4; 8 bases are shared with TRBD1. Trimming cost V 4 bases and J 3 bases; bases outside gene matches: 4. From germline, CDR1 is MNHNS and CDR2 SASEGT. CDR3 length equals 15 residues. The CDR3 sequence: CASSVTGEANEKLFF. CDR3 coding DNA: TGTGCCAGCAGTGTGACAGGGGAGGCTAATGAAAAACTGTTTTTT.

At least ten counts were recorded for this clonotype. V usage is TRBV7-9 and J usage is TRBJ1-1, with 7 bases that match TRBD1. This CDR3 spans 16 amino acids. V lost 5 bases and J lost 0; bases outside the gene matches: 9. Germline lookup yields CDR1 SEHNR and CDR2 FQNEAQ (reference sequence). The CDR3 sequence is CASSPLTGLMNTEAFF. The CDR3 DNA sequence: TGTGCCAGCAGCCCTCTGACAGGGTTGATGAACACTGAAGCTTTCTTT.

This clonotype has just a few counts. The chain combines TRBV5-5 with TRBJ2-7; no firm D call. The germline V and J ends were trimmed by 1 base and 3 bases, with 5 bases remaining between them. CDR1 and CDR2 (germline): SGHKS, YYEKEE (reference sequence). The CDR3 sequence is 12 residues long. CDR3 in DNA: TGTGCCAGCAGCTTGTCTGTCTACGAGCAGTACTTC. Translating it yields CASSLSVYEQYF.

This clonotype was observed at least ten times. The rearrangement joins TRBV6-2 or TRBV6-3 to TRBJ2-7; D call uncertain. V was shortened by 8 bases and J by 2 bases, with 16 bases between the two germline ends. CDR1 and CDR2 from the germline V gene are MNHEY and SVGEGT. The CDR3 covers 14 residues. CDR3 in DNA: TGTGCCAGCGAGAACAGCCGATCCCCCTACGAGCAGTACTTC. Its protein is CASENSRSPYEQYF.

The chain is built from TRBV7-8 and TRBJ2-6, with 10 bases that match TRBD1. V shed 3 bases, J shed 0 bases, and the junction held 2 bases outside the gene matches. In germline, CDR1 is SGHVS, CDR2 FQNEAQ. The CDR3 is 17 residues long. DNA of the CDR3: TGTGCCAGCAGCTTTAGGACAGGGGGCTCTGGGGCCAACGTCCTGACTTTC. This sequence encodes CASSFRTGGSGANVLTF.

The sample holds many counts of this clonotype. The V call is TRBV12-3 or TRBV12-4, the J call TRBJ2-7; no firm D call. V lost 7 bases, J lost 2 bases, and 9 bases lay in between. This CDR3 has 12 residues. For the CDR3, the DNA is TGTGCCAGCACTACCTTCCCCTACGAGCAGTACTTC. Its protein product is CASTTFPYEQYF.

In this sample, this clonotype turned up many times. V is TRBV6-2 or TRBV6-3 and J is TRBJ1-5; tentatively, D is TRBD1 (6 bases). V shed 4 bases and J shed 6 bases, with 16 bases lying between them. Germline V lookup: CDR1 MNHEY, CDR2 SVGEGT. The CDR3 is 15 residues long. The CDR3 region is CASSSNRAGGQPQHF. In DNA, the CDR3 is TGTGCCAGCAGTTCCAACAGGGCTGGCGGTCAGCCCCAGCATTTT.

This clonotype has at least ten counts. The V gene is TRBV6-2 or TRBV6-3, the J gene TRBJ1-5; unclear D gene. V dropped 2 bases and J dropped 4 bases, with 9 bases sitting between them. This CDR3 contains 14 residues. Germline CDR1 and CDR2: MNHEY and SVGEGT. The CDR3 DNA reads TGTGCCAGCAGTTACCTGGACGAAAATCAGCCCCAGCATTTT. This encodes CASSYLDENQPQHF.

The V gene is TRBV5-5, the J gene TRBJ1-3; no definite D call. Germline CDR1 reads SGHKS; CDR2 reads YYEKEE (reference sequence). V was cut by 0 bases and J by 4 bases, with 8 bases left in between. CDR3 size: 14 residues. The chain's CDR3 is CASSLEGFGNTIYF. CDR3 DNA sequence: TGTGCCAGCAGCTTGGAGGGTTTCGGAAACACCATATATTTT.

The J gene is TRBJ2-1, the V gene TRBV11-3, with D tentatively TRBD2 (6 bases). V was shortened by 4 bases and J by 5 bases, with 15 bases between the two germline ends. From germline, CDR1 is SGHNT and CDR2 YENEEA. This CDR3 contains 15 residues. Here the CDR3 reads CASSSLRREDNEQFF. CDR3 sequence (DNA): TGTGCCAGCAGCTCCCTTAGGAGGGAGGACAATGAGCAGTTCTTC.

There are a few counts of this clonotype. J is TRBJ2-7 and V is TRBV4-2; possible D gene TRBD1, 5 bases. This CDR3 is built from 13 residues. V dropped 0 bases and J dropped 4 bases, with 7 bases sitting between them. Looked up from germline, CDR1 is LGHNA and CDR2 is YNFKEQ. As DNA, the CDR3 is TGTGCCAGCAGCCAAGAGGCAGGGTACGAGCAGTACTTC. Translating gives CASSQEAGYEQYF.

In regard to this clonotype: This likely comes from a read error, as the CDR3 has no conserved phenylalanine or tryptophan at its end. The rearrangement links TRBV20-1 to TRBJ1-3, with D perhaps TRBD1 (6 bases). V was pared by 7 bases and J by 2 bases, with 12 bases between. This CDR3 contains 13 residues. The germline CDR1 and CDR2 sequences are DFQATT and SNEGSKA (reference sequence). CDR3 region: CSVGGTTGNTIYV. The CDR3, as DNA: TGCAGTGTGGGGGGGACAACTGGAAACACCATATATGTT.

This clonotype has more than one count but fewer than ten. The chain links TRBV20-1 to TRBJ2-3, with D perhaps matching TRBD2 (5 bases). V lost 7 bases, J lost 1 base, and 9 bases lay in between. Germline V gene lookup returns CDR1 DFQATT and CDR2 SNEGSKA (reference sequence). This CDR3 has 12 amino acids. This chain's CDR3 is CSVFGGTDTQYF. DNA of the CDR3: TGCAGTGTGTTCGGGGGCACAGATACGCAGTATTTT.

The CDR3 region is CAISITSGSSYNEQFF. The DNA for the CDR3 is TGTGCCATCAGTATAACTAGCGGGAGCTCCTACAATGAGCAGTTCTTC. The chain is built from TRBV10-3 and TRBJ2-1; TRBD2 matches 11 bases. With V trimmed by 5 bases and J by 0 bases, 3 bases remained unmatched. CDR1 is ENHRY, CDR2 SYGVKD, per germline. The CDR3 covers 16 residues.

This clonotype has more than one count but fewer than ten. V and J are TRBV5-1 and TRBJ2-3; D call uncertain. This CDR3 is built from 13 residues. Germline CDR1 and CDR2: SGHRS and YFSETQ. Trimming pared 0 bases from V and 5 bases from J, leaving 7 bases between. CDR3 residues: CASSLGRQDTQYF. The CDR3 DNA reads TGCGCCAGCAGCTTGGGAAGGCAAGATACGCAGTATTTT. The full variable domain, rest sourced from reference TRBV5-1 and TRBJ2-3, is KAGVTQTPRYLIKTRGQQVTLSCSPISGHRSVSWYQQTPGQGLQFLFEYFSETQRNKGNFPGRFSGRQFSNSRSEMNVSTLELGDSALYLCASSLGRQDTQYFGPGTRLTVL.

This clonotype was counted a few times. The CDR3 DNA reads TGTGCCAGCTCACCCGGACAGGGCACCTATGGCTACACCTTC. This sequence encodes CASSPGQGTYGYTF. The rearrangement joins TRBV18 to TRBJ1-2; TRBD1 matches 8 bases. The germline gives CDR1 KGHSH, CDR2 LQKENI. The CDR3 loop spans 14 amino acids. V lost 3 bases to trimming and J lost 4 bases; unmatched junction nucleotides: 4.

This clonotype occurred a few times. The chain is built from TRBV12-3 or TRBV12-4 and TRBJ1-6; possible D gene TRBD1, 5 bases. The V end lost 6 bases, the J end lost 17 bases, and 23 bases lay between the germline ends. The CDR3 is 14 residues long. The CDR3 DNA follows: TGTGCCAGCAGGAAGGACTCCCCGGGACTCCCATTCCACTTT. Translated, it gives CASRKDSPGLPFHF.